Listed below are T cell receptor beta chains from one sample, sequenced in a study of tumor-infiltrating lymphocytes in primary liver carcinoma. Each CDR3 protein gets one entry after TCRdb re-called the multiplex PCR reads with MiXCR. The sample contains 100,000 to 150,000 distinct CDR3 sequences, under 65% of which appear only once. Sequencing was performed on liver tumor tissue from sampling region 3. The receptors shown here come from an older woman with primary liver carcinoma and hepatitis B virus infection. The CDR3 runs from the conserved cysteine through the conserved F or W. D genes are given only for firm matches. Not every row has a clone size; where given, it reads once, few, many or a size class.

d_call,clone_size,j_call,v_call,cdr3_nt,cdr3_aa
-,once,TRBJ2-3,TRBV5-4,TGTGTCAGCAGCTTGGCCGGCGCAGCAGATACGCAGTATTTT,CVSSLAGAADTQYF
-,-,TRBJ2-7,TRBV11-2,TGTGCCAGCAGCTTAGGATTCCCCCGGGCGGCACAGCCGTACTTC,CASSLGFPRAAQPYF
-,-,TRBJ1-4,TRBV5-1,TGCGCCAACAGCTTGAAGGGGAATGAAAAACTGTTTTTT,CANSLKGNEKLFF
-,-,TRBJ2-7,TRBV11-3,TGTGCCAGCAGCATAGATCGAGCTAGCAGCTACGAGCAGCACTTC,CASSIDRASSYEQHF
-,many,TRBJ2-2,TRBV11-1,TGTGCCAGCAGCCCCCGTCCCGGGGAGCTGTTTTTT,CASSPRPGELFF
TRBD1,once,TRBJ1-3,TRBV7-9,TGTGCCAGCGGGGACAGGGGCTCTGGAAACAGCATATATTTT,CASGDRGSGNSIYF
-,-,TRBJ2-3,TRBV12-3/TRBV12-4,TGTGCCAGCAGCCCCAGGGGTAGCACAGATACACAGTATTTT,CASSPRGSTDTQYF
TRBD1,-,TRBJ1-2,TRBV28,TGTGCCAGCAGTGCCGGACAGGGGGCTGGTTATGGCTACACCTTC,CASSAGQGAGYGYTF
-,-,TRBJ1-6,TRBV11-2,TGTGCCAGCGGCCCTCGGACCTATTCACCCCTCCACTTT,CASGPRTYSPLHF
TRBD1,-,TRBJ1-3,TRBV11-2,TGTGCCAGTAGCTCACCGGGACAGGGGAGACTCGCCTCTGGAAACATCATATATTTT,CASSSPGQGRLASGNIIYF
-,many,TRBJ2-7,TRBV29-1,TGCAGCGGACTAGGGCGCGCGCTCTCGGGGGGCCTTTACGAGCAGTACTTC,CSGLGRALSGGLYEQYF
-,-,TRBJ1-1,TRBV28,TGTGCCAGCAGTTTAAAGGGGCGGGGGGCTTTCTTT,CASSLKGRGAFF
-,-,TRBJ2-7,TRBV11-2,TGTACCAGCAGCTTAGATCGAAGTGGTAACGTGCAGTACTTC,CTSSLDRSGNVQYF
-,-,TRBJ1-6,TRBV4-1,TGCGCCAGCAGCCGAAGGTGGACGGATAATTCACTTCTCCACTTT,CASSRRWTDNSLLHF
TRBD1,-,TRBJ2-7,TRBV7-8,TGTGTCAGCAGTTACTTACAGGGGCCCAGTTGCGAGCAGTACTTC,CVSSYLQGPSCEQYF
TRBD2,-,TRBJ2-2,TRBV11-2,TGTGCCAGCAGCTTAGCTAGCGGGAACACCGGTGAACTGTTTTTT,CASSLASGNTGELFF
TRBD2,-,TRBJ2-7,TRBV28,TGTGCCAGCACCCACCGGTCAGCGGGAGTTCAACACGAGCAGTACTTC,CASTHRSAGVQHEQYF